This T cell receptor beta chain originates from a study of shared clonotypes between healthy human individuals. Sequencing used immunoSEQ multiplex PCR; TCRdb keeps in-frame clones, though not all of them. The table includes around 1.5 million clones, around 98% detected once. The sequenced sample was naive CD4+ T cells sorted from blood. Indicated subset: CD45RA+ positively selected. The TCR comes from a man aged 25-45 years in good health.

The CDR3 here is CASSLFGRTDTQYF. As DNA, the CDR3 is TGTGCCAGCAGCTTGTTCGGGAGAACAGATACGCAGTATTTT. The J gene is TRBJ2-3, the V gene TRBV5-6, with D possibly TRBD2 on 6 matching bases. Germline V gives CDR1 SGHDT, CDR2 YYEEEE. The V gene lost 1 base and the J gene lost 3 bases, with 9 bases spanning the gap. The CDR3 runs to 14 residues.